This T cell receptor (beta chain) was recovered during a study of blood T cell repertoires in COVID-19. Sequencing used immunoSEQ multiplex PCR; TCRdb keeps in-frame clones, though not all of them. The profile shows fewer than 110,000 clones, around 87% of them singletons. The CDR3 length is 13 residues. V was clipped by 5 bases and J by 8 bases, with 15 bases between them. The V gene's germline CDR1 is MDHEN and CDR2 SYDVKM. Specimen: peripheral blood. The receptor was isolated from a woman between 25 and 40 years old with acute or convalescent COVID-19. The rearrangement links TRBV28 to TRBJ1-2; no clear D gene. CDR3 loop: CASSPPGGGGYTF. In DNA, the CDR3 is TGTGCCAGCAGTCCCCCCGGCGGCGGGGGCTACACCTTC.